The clone carrying this T cell receptor (beta chain) has a count of ten or more. Antigen unknown. V was shortened by 5 bases and J by 3 bases, with 14 bases between the two germline ends. The CDR3 consists of 14 residues. Per the germline V gene, CDR1 is SGHAT and CDR2 is FQNNGV. The data were taken from a study of T cells in Graves' hyperthyroidism and ophthalmopathy. General study points: Most clonotypes that expanded in the thyroid above 0.001 also showed up in blood.

Authors of the study amplified TCR beta CDR3 regions from RNA transcripts. TCR CDR3 regions were first amplified by RT-PCR with HTBI primers. A single record per CDR3 protein comes from TCRdb applying MiXCR to the multiplex PCR reads. The table lists fewer than 900,000 distinct CDR3 sequences, around 20% of them singletons. The sequence was obtained from a woman between 50 and 59 years old with Graves' hyperthyroidism that later progressed to Graves' ophthalmopathy. Sequences were obtained from blood. The V and J genes are TRBV11-2 and TRBJ2-7, with D tentatively TRBD2 (7 bases). For the CDR3, the DNA is TGTGCCAGCAGCAGGGGGGGCGAGGGCTACGAGCAGTACTTC. Protein product: CASSRGGEGYEQYF.